The entry below gives a single TCR beta chain sequence along with its context. This CDR3 fails to terminate in the conserved phenylalanine or tryptophan, so it likely reflects a read error. The limits of the CDR3 on the DNA are not certain, so only TCRdb's listed CDR3 is given. This specimen belongs to a study of tumor-infiltrating lymphocytes in oesophageal squamous cell carcinoma. TCRdb itself ran the PCR reads through MiXCR, one entry per CDR3 protein. The data show more than 3,000 distinct CDR3 sequences, with roughly 21% seen just once and about 50% held by the top ten. CDR1 and CDR2 (germline): SGHNT, YENEEA. Termini included, the CDR3 measures 14 amino acids.

The V and J genes are TRBV11-3 and TRBJ2-7. This clonotype originated in a male donor with esophageal squamous cell carcinoma. The source material was normal esophageal tissue next to the tumor. This CDR3 is CASSLNSYGYTFGS.